This TCR beta chain was captured by sequencing in a study of tissue T cells after allogeneic stem cell transplantation. General study points: Shared clones across patients were few; motif clustering revealed tissue-specific shared signatures. Within patients, tissue anatomy strongly shaped TCR repertoire composition. Some tissue clones might be persisting host cells; their alloreactivity or antigen specificity was not determined. Tissue-detected TCR repertoire was only partly captured by blood and spleen T cells.

Libraries were prepared by immunoSEQ multiplex PCR; TCRdb keeps only in-frame clonotypes and omits some of them. The data contain 15,000 to 20,000 clones, roughly two thirds of them singletons. To note about this clone: The antigen remains undetermined. Germline and genes here are mouse. The same CDR3 arises from other DNA sequences in this sample as well.

This TCR came from a female BALB/c mouse in good health. MHC haplotype here: H2-d. Sequenced: spleen.

The CDR3: CTCSADRGDTGQLYF. The sequenced part of the CDR3 DNA is TGCACCTGCAGTGCAGATCGGGGGGACACCGGGCAGCTCTAC. This rearrangement joins TRBV1 to TRBJ2-2; possible D gene TRBD2, 6 bases. The read is 1 residue too short to cover the CDR3 end, so that end is filled in from the germline J gene. The germline V and J ends were trimmed by 0 bases and 3 bases, with 8 bases remaining between them. This CDR3 region has 15 residues. The germline V gene has CDR1 NSQYPW and CDR2 LRSPGD (reference sequence). Drawing the rest from reference TRBV1 and TRBJ2-2, the complete variable domain is VTLLEQNPRWRLVPRGQAVNLRCILKNSQYPWMSWYQQDLQKQLQWLFTLRSPGDKEVKSLPGADYLATRVTDTELRLQVANMSQGRTLYCTCSADRGDTGQLYFGEGSKLTVL.